This passage covers 17 T cell receptor beta chains from one sample sequenced in a study of blood T cell repertoires in COVID-19. TCRdb's table, derived via immunoSEQ multiplex PCR, lists solely in-frame clones and lacks some. The sample shows over 250,000 clones, around 91% of them seen only once. The sample was peripheral blood. All receptors derive from an older woman with acute or convalescent COVID-19.

The chain is built from TRBV21-1 and TRBJ1-1; the DNA was not compared with TRBD1, the D call given in the table. TRBV21-1 is a documented pseudogene. The CDR3 totals 14 residues. The CDR3 region has the DNA TGTGCCAGCAGCAAAGGGGGCTTAAACACTGAAGCTTTCTTT. Protein product: CASSKGGLNTEAFF.

This clone was recorded only once. V and J are TRBV6-6 and TRBJ1-6; maybe TRBD1 (5 bases). The CDR3 consists of 18 residues. Trimming cost V 5 bases and J 4 bases, with 21 bases left between them. In germline, CDR1 is MNHNY, CDR2 SVGAGI (reference sequence). CDR3 bases: TGTGCCAGCAGTCAGAAATTCGGGGGGAAAATTTATAATTCACCCCTCCACTTT. Amino acid sequence: CASSQKFGGKIYNSPLHF.

The chain links TRBV18 to TRBJ2-1; TRBD2 agrees at 14 bases. Per germline, CDR1 KGHSH and CDR2 LQKENI. V shed 2 bases and J 6 bases; nucleotides not matched to a gene: 6. There are 17 residues in the CDR3. As DNA, the CDR3 is TGTGCCAGCTCACCAGGGACTAGCGGGAGTACCGTCAATGAGCAGTTCTTC. Translating it yields CASSPGTSGSTVNEQFF.

This chain uses TRBV19 with TRBJ1-2; TRBD1 agrees at 7 bases. Trimming took 6 bases from V and 5 from J; bases not matched to a gene: 6. This CDR3 has 13 residues. Per the germline V gene, CDR1 is LNHDA and CDR2 is SQIVND (reference sequence). The CDR3 sequence is CASSPGTAYGYTF. In DNA form, the CDR3 reads TGTGCCAGTAGCCCCGGGACAGCTTATGGCTACACCTTC.

The CDR3 is CASSLAGISGNTIYF. CDR3 DNA: TGTGCCAGCAGTTTGGCGGGGATCTCTGGAAACACCATATATTTT. V gene TRBV28 combines with J gene TRBJ1-3; D is unresolved. The CDR3 totals 15 residues. CDR1 is MDHEN and CDR2 is SYDVKM in the germline V gene. Trimming shortened V by 3 bases and J by 0 bases, and 9 bases separated the two germline ends.

The chain couples TRBV9 to TRBJ2-3; TRBD2 agrees at 14 bases. This CDR3 region has 20 residues. J gave up 1 base and V 3 bases, and 13 bases lay outside the gene matches. Germline V gives CDR1 SGDLS, CDR2 YYNGEE. The CDR3 protein is CASSALKDWTSGRRTDTQYF. The CDR3 bases are TGTGCCAGCAGCGCACTGAAGGATTGGACTAGCGGGAGGCGCACAGATACGCAGTATTTT.

The V gene is TRBV6-2 or TRBV6-3, the J gene TRBJ1-5, with 9 bases aligning to TRBD1. The CDR3 has 15 amino acids. From germline, CDR1 is MNHEY and CDR2 SVGEGT. Trimming took 4 bases from V and 4 from J; bases not matched to a gene: 5. CDR3 sequence reads: CASSWGGQGNQPQHF. Here the CDR3 DNA reads TGTGCCAGCAGTTGGGGGGGACAGGGTAATCAGCCCCAGCATTTT.

The chain employs TRBV19 and TRBJ1-6; 8 bases are shared with TRBD1. Germline CDR1 and CDR2: LNHDA and SQIVND (reference sequence). The CDR3 is made up of 15 amino acids. The V gene end was trimmed by 5 bases and the J gene end by 6 bases; junction bases not matched to a gene: 6. CDR3 region: CASSPRTGFNSPLHF. The DNA of the CDR3 is TGTGCCAGTAGTCCGAGGACAGGGTTTAATTCACCCCTCCACTTT.

This chain joins TRBV4-1 and TRBJ2-5, with 7 bases lining up with TRBD2. The junction had 11 bases not matched to a gene; V was cut back by 4 bases and J by 3 bases. CDR3 length: 16 residues. CDR1 and CDR2 from the germline V gene are MGHRA and YSYEKL. This CDR3 is CASSPIGTTLKETQYF. The CDR3 nucleotides read TGCGCCAGCAGCCCAATAGGGACTACCCTTAAAGAGACCCAGTACTTC.

V usage is TRBV10-3 and J usage is TRBJ2-7; the D gene is possibly TRBD1 (6 bases). V lost 6 bases to trimming and J lost 3 bases, with 6 bases between them. CDR1 ENHRY and CDR2 SYGVKD come from the germline V gene. CDR3 size: 11 residues. This CDR3 is CAIRDSYEQYF. As DNA, the CDR3 is TGTGCCATCAGGGACAGCTACGAGCAGTACTTC.

The chain joins TRBV28 to TRBJ1-2; 8 nucleotides agree with TRBD1. The CDR3 has 14 residues. Trimming at V came to 4 bases and at J to 6 bases, leaving 7 bases not matched to a gene. The germline V gene has CDR1 MDHEN and CDR2 SYDVKM. In DNA, the CDR3 is TGTGCCAGCAGTTGGACAGGGTTGGTTGATGGCTACACCTTC. Translation: CASSWTGLVDGYTF.

This chain uses TRBV21-1 with TRBJ1-6; the D call TRBD1 from the table was never checked on the DNA. TRBV21-1 is a known pseudogene. The CDR3 is made up of 15 amino acids. The CDR3 loop reads CASSKLETGAPPLHF. As DNA, the CDR3 is TGTGCCAGCAGCAAATTGGAGACAGGGGCTCCACCCCTCCACTTT.

The chain joins TRBV4-3 to TRBJ1-4; 9 bases map to TRBD1. V lost 5 bases to trimming and J lost 13 bases; unmatched junction nucleotides: 17. The germline gives CDR1 LGHNA, CDR2 YSLEER. This CDR3 is 16 amino acids long. Here the CDR3 reads CASSSLEGTGPYRLFF. CDR3 sequence (DNA): TGCGCCAGCAGCTCCCTCGAAGGGACAGGGCCTTACAGACTGTTTTTT.

This clone was observed once. The chain is built from TRBV3-1 (or the pseudogene TRBV3-2) and TRBJ1-3; D not certain. Germline loops: CDR1 LGHDT, CDR2 YNNKEL (reference sequence). The CDR3 is 14 amino acids. Between the trimmed V and J ends, which lost 1 base and 3 bases, there was a span of 7 bases. As DNA, the CDR3 is TGTGCCAGCAGCCAAGTTACTGGTGGAAACACCATATATTTT. This codes for CASSQVTGGNTIYF.

V is TRBV18 and J is TRBJ2-3, with D unresolved. Germline CDR1 and CDR2: KGHSH and LQKENI. CDR3 length: 15 residues. The ends were cut back, 0 bases at V and 4 bases at J, with 11 bases in the middle. This CDR3 reads CASSPPLHPADTQYF. DNA for the CDR3: TGTGCCAGCTCACCACCTCTGCACCCAGCAGATACGCAGTATTTT.

The chain links TRBV7-3 to TRBJ2-5, with TRBD2 matching 7 bases. Per germline, CDR1 SGHTA and CDR2 FQGTGA. CDR3 length: 13 residues. V gave up 2 bases and J gave up 5 bases; unmatched junction bases: 2. CDR3 in amino acids: CASSLYGGETQYF. The CDR3 region has the DNA TGTGCCAGCAGCTTATACGGGGGGGAGACCCAGTACTTC.

The chain links TRBV6-2 or TRBV6-3 to TRBJ2-5; 7 bases map to TRBD2. The CDR3 has 15 amino acids. V lost 4 bases and J lost 5; bases outside the gene matches: 10. CDR1 MNHEY and CDR2 SVGEGT come from the germline V gene. The CDR3 is CASSSGTKVRETQYF. The CDR3 coding sequence is TGTGCCAGCAGTTCCGGGACTAAGGTCCGTGAGACCCAGTACTTC.